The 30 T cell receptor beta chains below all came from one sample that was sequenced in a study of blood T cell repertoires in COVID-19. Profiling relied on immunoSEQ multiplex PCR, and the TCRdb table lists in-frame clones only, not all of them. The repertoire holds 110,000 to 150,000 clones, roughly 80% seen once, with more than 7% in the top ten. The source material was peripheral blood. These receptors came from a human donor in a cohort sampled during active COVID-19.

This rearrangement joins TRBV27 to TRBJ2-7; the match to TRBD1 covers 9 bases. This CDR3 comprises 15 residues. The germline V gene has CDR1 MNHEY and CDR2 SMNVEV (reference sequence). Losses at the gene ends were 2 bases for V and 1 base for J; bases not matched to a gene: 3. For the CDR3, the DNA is TGTGCCAGCAGTTTAAAGGGACAGGGTTCCTACGAGCAGTACTTC. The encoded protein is CASSLKGQGSYEQYF.

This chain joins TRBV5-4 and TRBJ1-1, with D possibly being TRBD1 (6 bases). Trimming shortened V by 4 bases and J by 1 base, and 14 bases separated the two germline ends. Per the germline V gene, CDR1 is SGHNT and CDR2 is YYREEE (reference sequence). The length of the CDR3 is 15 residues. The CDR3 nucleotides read TGTGCCAGCAGCACAACGGGACACTCGAACACTGAAGCTTTCTTT. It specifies CASSTTGHSNTEAFF.

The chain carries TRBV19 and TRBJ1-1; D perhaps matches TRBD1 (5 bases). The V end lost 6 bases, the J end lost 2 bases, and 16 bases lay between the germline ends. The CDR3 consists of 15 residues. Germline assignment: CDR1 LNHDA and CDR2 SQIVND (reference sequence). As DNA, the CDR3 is TGTGCCAGTAGCGCGCCAGGGTCCACCAACACTGAAGCTTTCTTT. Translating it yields CASSAPGSTNTEAFF.

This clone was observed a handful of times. In DNA form, the CDR3 reads TGTGCCAGCAGCCAGCAACAGGGTGGCTACACCTTC. As protein: CASSQQQGGYTF. J is TRBJ1-2 and V is TRBV3-1 (or the pseudogene TRBV3-2); tentatively, D is TRBD1 (6 bases). The CDR3 runs to 12 residues. Germline V gene data show CDR1 as LGHDT and CDR2 as YNNKEL (reference sequence). V dropped 3 bases and J dropped 7 bases, with 9 bases sitting between them.

CDR3 coding DNA: TGTGCCAGCAGTTCGGGACAGTTCAATTCACCCCTCCACTTT. Translation: CASSSGQFNSPLHF. The rearrangement links TRBV28 to TRBJ1-6; 7 bases agree with TRBD1. This CDR3 region has 14 residues. Germline CDR1 reads MDHEN; CDR2 reads SYDVKM. V lost 4 bases and J lost 7; bases outside the gene matches: 4.

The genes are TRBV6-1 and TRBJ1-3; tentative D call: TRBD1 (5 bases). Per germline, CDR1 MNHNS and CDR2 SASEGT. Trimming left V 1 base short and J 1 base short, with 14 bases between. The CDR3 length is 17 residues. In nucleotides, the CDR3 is TGTGCCAGCAGTGAAGTGCGGGGACTAGTATCTGGAAACACCATATATTTT. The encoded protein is CASSEVRGLVSGNTIYF.

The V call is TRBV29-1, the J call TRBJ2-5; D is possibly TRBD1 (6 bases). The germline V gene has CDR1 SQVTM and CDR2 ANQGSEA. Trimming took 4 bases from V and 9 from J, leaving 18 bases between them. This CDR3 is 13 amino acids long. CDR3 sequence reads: CSVGNRDGRAQYF. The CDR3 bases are TGCAGCGTTGGGAACAGGGACGGCCGGGCCCAGTACTTC.

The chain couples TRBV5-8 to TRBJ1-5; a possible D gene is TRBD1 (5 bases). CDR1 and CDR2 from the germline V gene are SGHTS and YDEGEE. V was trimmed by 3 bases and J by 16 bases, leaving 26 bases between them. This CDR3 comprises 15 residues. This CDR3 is CASSSIPGSGYANHF. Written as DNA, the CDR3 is TGTGCCAGCAGCTCGATTCCCGGGTCAGGGTATGCCAACCATTTT.

The DNA of the CDR3 is TGCGCCAGCAGCGACTCGGGTTCGGACACCGGGGAGCTGTTTTTT. Its translation: CASSDSGSDTGELFF. This chain links TRBV5-1 with TRBJ2-2, with D unclear. V was shortened by 4 bases and J by 3 bases, with 13 bases between the two germline ends. There are 15 residues in the CDR3. The germline V gene has CDR1 SGHRS and CDR2 YFSETQ.

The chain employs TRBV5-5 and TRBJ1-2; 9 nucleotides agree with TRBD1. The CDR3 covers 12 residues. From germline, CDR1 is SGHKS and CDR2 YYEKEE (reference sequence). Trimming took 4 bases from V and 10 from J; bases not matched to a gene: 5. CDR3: CASSLRDRDYTF. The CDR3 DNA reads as TGTGCCAGCAGCCTACGGGACAGGGACTACACCTTC.

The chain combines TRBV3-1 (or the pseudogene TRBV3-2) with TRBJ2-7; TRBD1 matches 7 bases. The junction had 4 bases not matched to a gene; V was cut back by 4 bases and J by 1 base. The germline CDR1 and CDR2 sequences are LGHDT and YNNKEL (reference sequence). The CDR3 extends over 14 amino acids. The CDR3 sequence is CASSPATGSYEQYF. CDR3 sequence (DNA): TGTGCCAGCAGCCCAGCGACAGGGTCCTACGAGCAGTACTTC.

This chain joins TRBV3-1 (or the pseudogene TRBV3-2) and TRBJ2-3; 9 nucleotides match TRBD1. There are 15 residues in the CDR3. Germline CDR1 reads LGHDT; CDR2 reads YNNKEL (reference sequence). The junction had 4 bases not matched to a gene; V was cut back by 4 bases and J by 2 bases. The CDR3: CASSPRDRATDTQYF. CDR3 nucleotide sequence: TGTGCCAGCAGCCCCCGGGACAGGGCCACAGATACGCAGTATTTT.

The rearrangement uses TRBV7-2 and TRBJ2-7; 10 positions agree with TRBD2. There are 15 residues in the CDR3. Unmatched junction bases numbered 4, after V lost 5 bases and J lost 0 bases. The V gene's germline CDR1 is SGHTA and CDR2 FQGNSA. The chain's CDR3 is CASSGSGGSSYEQYF. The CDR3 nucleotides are TGTGCCAGCAGCGGTAGCGGGGGGTCCTCCTACGAGCAGTACTTC. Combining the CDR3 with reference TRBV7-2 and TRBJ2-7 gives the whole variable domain GAGVSQSPSNKVTEKGKDVELRCDPISGHTALYWYRQSLGQGLEFLIYFQGNSAPDKSGLPSDRFSAERTGGSVSTLTIQRTQQEDSAVYLCASSGSGGSSYEQYFGPGTRLTVT.

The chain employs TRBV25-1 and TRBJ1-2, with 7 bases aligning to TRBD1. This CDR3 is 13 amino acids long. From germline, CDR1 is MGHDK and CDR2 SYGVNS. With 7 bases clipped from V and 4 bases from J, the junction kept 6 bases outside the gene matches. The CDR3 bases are TGTGCCAGCACCGAGGGGGCAGGCTATGGCTACACCTTC. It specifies CASTEGAGYGYTF.

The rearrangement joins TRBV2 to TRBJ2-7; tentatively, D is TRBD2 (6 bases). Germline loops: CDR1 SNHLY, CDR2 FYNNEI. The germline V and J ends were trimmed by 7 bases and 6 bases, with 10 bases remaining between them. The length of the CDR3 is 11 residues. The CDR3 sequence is CASIGTPEQYF. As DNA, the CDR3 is TGTGCCAGCATCGGGACTCCCGAGCAGTACTTC.

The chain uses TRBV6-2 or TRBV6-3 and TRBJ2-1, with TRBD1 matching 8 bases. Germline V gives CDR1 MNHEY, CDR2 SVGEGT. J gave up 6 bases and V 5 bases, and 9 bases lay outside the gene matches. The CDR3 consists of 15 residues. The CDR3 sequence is CASSDRTGSLNEQFF. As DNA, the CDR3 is TGTGCCAGCAGTGATCGGACAGGGTCACTCAATGAGCAGTTCTTC.

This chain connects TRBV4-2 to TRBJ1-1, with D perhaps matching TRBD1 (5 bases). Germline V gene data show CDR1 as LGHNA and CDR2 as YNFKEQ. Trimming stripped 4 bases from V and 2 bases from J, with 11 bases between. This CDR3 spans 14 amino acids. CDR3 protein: CASSLTGANTEAFF. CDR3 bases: TGTGCCAGCAGCCTCACTGGGGCAAACACTGAAGCTTTCTTT.

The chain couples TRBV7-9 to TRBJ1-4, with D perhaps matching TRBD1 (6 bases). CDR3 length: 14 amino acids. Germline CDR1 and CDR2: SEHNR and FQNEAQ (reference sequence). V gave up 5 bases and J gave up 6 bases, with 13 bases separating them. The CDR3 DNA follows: TGTGCCAGCAGCCCACGGGACACTGATGAAAAACTGTTTTTT. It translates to CASSPRDTDEKLFF.

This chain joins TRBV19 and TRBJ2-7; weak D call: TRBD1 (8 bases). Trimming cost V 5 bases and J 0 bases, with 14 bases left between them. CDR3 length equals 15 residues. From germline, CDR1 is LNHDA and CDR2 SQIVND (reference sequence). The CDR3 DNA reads TGTGCCAGTAGTCCACAGGGGGGGAGCTCCTACGAGCAGTACTTC. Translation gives CASSPQGGSSYEQYF.

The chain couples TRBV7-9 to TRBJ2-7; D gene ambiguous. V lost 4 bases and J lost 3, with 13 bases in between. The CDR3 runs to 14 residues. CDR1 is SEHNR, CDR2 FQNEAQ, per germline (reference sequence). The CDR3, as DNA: TGTGCCAGCAGCTCGTTTCTCGGTGACTACGAGCAGTACTTC. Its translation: CASSSFLGDYEQYF.

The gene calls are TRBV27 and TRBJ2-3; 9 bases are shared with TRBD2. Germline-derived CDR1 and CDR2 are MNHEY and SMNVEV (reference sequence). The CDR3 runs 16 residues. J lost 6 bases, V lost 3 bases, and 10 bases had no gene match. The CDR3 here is CASSFPGASGADTQYF. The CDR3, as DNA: TGTGCCAGCAGTTTCCCCGGGGCTAGCGGGGCGGATACGCAGTATTTT.

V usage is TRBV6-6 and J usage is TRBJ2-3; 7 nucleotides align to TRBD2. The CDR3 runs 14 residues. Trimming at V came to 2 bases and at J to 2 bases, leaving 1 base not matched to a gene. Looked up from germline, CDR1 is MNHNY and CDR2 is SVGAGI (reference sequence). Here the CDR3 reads CASSYRLATDTQYF. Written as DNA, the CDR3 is TGTGCCAGCAGTTACCGACTAGCCACAGATACGCAGTATTTT.

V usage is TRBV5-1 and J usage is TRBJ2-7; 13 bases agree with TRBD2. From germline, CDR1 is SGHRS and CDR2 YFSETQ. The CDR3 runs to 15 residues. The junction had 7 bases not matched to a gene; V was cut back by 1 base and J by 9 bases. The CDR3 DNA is TGCGCCAGCAGCTTGACTAGCGGGGGGGAAAAAGGGCAGTACTTC. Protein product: CASSLTSGGEKGQYF.

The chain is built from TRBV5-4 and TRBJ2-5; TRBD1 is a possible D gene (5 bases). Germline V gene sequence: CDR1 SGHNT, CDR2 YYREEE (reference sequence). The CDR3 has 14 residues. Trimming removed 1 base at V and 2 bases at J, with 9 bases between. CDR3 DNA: TGTGCCAGCAGCTTGTTATCAGGGCAAGAGACCCAGTACTTC. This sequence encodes CASSLLSGQETQYF.

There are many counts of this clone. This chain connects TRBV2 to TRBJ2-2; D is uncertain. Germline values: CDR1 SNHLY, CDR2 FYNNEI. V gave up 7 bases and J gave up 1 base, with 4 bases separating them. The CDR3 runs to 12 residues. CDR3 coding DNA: TGTGCCAGCAATCAGAACACCGGGGAGCTGTTTTTT. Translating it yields CASNQNTGELFF.

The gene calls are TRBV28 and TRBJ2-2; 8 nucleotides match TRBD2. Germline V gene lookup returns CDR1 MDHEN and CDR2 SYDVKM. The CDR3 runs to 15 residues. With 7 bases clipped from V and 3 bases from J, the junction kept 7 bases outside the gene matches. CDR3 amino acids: CASTSGAGDTGELFF. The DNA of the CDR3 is TGTGCCAGCACCTCCGGAGCGGGGGACACCGGGGAGCTGTTTTTT.

Here the CDR3 DNA reads TGTGCCAGCCTGCACGGGAAAACTAGCGGGGGAGAGACCCAGTACTTC. This gives the protein CASLHGKTSGGETQYF. The chain carries TRBV2 and TRBJ2-5; 11 bases align to TRBD2. Germline CDR1 is SNHLY and CDR2 is FYNNEI. V lost 8 bases and J lost 4; bases outside the gene matches: 12. The CDR3 length is 16 residues.

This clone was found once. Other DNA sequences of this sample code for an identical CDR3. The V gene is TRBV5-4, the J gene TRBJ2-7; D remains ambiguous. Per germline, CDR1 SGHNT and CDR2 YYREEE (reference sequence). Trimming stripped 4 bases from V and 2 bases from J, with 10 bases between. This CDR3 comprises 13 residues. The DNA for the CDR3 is TGTGCCAGCAGCAGTGAGTCAACCTACGAGCAGTACTTC. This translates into CASSSESTYEQYF.

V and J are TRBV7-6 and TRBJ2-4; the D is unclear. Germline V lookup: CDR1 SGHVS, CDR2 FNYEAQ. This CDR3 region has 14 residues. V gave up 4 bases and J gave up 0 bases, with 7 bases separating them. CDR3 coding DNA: TGTGCCAGCAGCTCCTCGGTAGCCAAAAACATTCAGTACTTC. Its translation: CASSSSVAKNIQYF.

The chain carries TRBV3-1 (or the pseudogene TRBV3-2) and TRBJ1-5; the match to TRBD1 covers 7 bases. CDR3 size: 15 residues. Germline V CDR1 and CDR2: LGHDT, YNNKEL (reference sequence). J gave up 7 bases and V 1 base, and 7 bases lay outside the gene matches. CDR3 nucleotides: TGTGCCAGCAGCCAAGGAGGGGGCGAAGGACAGCCCCAGCATTTT. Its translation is CASSQGGGEGQPQHF.